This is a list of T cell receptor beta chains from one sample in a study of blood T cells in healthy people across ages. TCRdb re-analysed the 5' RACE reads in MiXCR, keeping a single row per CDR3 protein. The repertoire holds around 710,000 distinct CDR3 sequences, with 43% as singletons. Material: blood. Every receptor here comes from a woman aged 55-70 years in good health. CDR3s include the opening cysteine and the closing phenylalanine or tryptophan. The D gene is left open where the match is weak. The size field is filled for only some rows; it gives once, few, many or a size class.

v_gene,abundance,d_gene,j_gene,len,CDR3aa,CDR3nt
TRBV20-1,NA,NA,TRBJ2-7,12,CSARDRADEQYF,TGCAGTGCTAGGGATCGGGCCGACGAGCAGTACTTC
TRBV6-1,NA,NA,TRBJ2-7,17,CASSDQGPGRGIYEQYF,TGTGCCAGCAGTGATCAGGGCCCAGGAAGGGGGATCTACGAGCAGTACTTC
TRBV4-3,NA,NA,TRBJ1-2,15,CASSRRDGAGSGYTF,TGCGCCAGCAGCCGGCGAGACGGCGCCGGGAGTGGCTACACCTTC
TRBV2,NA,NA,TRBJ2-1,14,CASGSKRVDNVQFF,TGTGCCAGTGGGTCGAAGAGGGTTGACAATGTGCAGTTCTTT
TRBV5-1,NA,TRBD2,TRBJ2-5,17,CASSLELAGGPRETQYF,TGCGCCAGCAGCTTGGAGCTAGCGGGGGGGCCACGGGAGACCCAGTACTTC
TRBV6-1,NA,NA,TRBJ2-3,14,CASSEGALRDTQYF,TGTGCCAGCAGTGAAGGGGCGTTGAGAGATACGCAGTATTTT
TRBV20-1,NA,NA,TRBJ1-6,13,CSATSQGNSPLHF,TGCAGTGCTACGTCGCAGGGAAATTCACCCCTCCACTTT
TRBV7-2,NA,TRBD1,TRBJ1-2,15,CASSLGGQGARGYTF,TGTGCCAGCAGCTTAGGGGGACAGGGGGCGCGAGGCTACACCTTC
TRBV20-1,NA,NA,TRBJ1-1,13,CSAPKGWADEAFF,TGCAGTGCTCCAAAAGGCTGGGCAGATGAAGCTTTCTTT
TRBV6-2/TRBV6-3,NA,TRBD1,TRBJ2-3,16,CASSPLRQGIVDTQYF,TGTGCCAGCAGTCCCCTACGACAGGGGATCGTGGATACGCAGTATTTT
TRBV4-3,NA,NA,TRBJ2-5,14,CASSQDRTWETQYF,TGCGCCAGCAGCCAAGATAGGACATGGGAGACCCAGTACTTC
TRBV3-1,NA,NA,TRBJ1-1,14,CASSQREKNTEAFF,TGTGCCAGCAGCCAGAGAGAGAAAAACACTGAAGCTTTCTTT
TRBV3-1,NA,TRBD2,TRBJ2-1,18,CASSQDNEREGLWHEQFF,TGTGCCAGCAGCCAAGATAACGAGCGGGAGGGCCTTTGGCATGAGCAGTTCTTC
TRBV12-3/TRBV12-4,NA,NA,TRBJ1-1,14,CASSRSGRDTEAFF,TGTGCCAGCAGCCGCTCCGGGAGGGACACTGAAGCTTTCTTT
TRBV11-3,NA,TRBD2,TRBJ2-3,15,CASSLTGRIGDTQYF,TGTGCCAGCAGCTTAACCGGGAGGATTGGAGATACGCAGTATTTT
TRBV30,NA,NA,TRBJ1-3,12,CAWTISGNTIYF,TGTGCCTGGACCATCTCTGGAAACACCATATATTTT
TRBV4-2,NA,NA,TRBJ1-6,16,CASSHRYDGNNSPLHF,TGTGCCAGCAGCCATCGATACGACGGAAATAATTCACCCCTCCACTTT
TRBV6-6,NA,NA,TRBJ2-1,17,CASIPTGRPISDNEQFF,TGTGCCAGCATCCCAACGGGGAGGCCCATATCTGACAATGAGCAGTTCTTC
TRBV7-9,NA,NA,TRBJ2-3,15,CASSSLINRDVTQYF,TGTGCCAGCAGCTCACTTATTAACCGGGACGTAACGCAGTATTTT
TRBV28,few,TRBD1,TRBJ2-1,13,CASSLQGDDEQFF,TGTGCCAGCAGTTTGCAGGGGGACGATGAGCAGTTCTTC
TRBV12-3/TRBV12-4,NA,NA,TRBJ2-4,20,CASSLVAHLNRDEFPYKQYF,TGTGCCAGCAGTTTAGTTGCCCACCTAAACCGGGACGAGTTCCCCTACAAGCAGTACTTC
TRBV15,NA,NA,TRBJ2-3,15,CATSREGMSTDTQYF,TGTGCCACCAGCAGAGAGGGAATGAGCACAGATACGCAGTATTTT
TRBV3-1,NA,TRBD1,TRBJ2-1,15,CASSQAGQADNEQFF,TGTGCCAGCAGCCAAGCGGGACAGGCGGACAATGAGCAGTTCTTC
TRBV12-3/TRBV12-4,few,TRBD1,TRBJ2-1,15,CASSPRAGGPTEQFF,TGTGCCAGCAGTCCCCGGGCAGGGGGCCCGACCGAGCAGTTCTTC
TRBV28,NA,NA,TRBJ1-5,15,CASSSGGGMNQPQHF,TGTGCCAGCAGTTCGGGTGGAGGGATGAATCAGCCCCAGCATTTT
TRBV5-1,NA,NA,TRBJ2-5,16,CASSLTFGGAEETQYF,TGCGCCAGCAGCTTGACCTTTGGGGGGGCGGAAGAGACCCAGTACTTC
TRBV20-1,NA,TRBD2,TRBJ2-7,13,CSASPSGSYEQYF,TGCAGTGCTAGCCCCAGCGGGAGTTACGAGCAGTACTTC
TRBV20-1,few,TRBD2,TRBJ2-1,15,CSASTGGSSYNEQFF,TGCAGTGCTAGTACGGGGGGGAGCTCCTACAATGAGCAGTTCTTC
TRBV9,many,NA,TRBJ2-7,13,CASSGIADYEQYF,TGTGCCAGCAGCGGTATAGCGGATTACGAGCAGTACTTC
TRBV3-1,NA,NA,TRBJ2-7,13,CASSQDLTGPRYF,TGTGCCAGCAGCCAAGATCTTACCGGGCCCCGGTACTTC
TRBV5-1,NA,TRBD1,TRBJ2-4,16,CASSLITGTVKNIQYF,TGCGCCAGCAGCTTGATCACCGGGACAGTAAAAAACATTCAGTACTTC